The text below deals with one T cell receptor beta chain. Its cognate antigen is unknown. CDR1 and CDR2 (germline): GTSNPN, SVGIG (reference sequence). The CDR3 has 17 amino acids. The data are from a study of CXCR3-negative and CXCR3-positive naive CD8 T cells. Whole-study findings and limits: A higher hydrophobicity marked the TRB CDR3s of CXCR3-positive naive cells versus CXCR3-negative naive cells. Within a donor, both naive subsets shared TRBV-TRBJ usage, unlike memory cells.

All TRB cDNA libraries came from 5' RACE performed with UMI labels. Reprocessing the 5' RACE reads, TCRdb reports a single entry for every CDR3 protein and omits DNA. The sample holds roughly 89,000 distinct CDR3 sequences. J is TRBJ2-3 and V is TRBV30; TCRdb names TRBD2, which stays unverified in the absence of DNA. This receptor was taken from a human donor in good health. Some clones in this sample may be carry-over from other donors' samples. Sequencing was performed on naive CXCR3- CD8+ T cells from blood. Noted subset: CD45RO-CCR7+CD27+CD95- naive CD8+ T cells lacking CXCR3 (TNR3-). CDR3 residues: CAWATPPTMTSTDTQYF.